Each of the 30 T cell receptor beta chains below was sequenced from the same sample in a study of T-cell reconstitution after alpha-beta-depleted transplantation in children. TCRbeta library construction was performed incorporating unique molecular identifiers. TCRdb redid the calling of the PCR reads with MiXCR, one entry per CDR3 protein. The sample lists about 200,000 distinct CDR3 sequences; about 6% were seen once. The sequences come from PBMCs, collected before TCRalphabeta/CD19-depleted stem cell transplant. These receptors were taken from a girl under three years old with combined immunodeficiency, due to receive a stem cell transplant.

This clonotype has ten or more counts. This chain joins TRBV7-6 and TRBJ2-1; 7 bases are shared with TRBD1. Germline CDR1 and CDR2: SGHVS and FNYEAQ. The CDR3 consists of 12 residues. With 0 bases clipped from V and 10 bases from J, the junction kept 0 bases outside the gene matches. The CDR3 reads CASSLAGQEQFF. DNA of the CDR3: TGTGCCAGCAGCTTAGCGGGACAGGAGCAGTTCTTC.

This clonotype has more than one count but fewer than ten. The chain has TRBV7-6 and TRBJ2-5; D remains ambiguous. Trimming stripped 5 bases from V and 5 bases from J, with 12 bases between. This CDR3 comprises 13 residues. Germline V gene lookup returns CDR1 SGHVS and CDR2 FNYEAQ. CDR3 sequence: CASSHPAVETQYF. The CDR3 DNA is TGTGCCAGCAGCCATCCCGCGGTGGAGACCCAGTACTTC.

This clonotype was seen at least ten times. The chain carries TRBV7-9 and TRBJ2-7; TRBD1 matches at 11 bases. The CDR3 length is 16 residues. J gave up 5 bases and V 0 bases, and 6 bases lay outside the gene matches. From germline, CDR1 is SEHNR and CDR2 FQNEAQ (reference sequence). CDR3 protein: CASSLALGQGADEQYF. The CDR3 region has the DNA TGTGCCAGCAGCTTAGCGCTTGGACAGGGGGCGGACGAGCAGTACTTC. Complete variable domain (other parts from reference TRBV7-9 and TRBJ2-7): DTGVSQNPRHKITKRGQNVTFRCDPISEHNRLYWYRQTLGQGPEFLTYFQNEAQLEKSRLLSDRFSAERPKGSFSTLEIQRTEQGDSAMYLCASSLALGQGADEQYFGPGTRLTVT.

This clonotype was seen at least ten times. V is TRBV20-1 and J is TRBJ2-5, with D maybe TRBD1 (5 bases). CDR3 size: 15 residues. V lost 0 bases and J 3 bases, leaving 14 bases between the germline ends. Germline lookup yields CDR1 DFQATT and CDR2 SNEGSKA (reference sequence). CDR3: CSAREDTAEEETQYF. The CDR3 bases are TGCAGTGCTAGAGAGGACACCGCAGAAGAAGAGACCCAGTACTTC.

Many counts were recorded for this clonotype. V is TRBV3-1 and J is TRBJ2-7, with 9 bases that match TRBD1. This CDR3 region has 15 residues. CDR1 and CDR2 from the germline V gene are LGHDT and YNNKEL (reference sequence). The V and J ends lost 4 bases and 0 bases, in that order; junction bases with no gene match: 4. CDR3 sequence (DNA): TGTGCCAGCAGCCTCCGGGACAGGGCCTCCTACGAGCAGTACTTC. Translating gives CASSLRDRASYEQYF.

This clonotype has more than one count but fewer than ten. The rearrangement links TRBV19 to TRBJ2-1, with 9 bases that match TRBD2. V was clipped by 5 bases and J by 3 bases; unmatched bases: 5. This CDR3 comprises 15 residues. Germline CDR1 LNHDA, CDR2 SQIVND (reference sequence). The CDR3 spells CASSVAGGLYNEQFF. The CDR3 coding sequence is TGTGCCAGTAGTGTGGCGGGGGGGCTCTACAATGAGCAGTTCTTC.

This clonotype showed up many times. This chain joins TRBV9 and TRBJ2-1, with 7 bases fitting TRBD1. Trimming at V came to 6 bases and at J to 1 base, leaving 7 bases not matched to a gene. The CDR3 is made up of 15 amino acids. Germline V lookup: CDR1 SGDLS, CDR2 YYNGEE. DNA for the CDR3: TGTGCCAGCACCGCCCGGGGACAGTCCTACAATGAGCAGTTCTTC. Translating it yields CASTARGQSYNEQFF.

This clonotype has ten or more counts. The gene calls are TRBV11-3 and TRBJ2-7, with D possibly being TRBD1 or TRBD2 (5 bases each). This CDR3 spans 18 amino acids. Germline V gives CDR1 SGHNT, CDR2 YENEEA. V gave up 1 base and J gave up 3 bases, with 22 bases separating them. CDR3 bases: TGTGCCAGCAGCTTAGGGTCGCCCGACTGGGACGACATCTACGAGCAGTACTTC. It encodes CASSLGSPDWDDIYEQYF.

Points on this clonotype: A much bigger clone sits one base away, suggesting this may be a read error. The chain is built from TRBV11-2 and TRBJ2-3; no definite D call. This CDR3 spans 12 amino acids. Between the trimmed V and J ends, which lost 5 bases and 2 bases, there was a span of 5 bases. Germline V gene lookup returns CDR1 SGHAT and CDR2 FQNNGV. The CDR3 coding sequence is TGTGCCAGCAGCGGGCTCACAGATACGCAGTATTTT. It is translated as CASSGLTDTQYF.

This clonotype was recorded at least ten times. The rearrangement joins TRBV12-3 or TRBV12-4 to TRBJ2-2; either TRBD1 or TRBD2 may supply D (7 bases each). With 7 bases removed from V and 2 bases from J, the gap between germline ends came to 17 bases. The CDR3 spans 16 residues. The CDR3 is CASTPRGDRNTGELFF. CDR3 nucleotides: TGTGCCAGCACACCCCGGGGGGACAGAAACACCGGGGAGCTGTTTTTT.

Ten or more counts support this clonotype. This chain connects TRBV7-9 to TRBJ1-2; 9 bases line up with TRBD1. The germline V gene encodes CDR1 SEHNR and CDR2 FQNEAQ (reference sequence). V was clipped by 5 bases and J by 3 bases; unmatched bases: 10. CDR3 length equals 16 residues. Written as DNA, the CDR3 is TGTGCCAGCAGCCGGGGACAGGGCCTTACTCACTATGGCTACACCTTC. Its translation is CASSRGQGLTHYGYTF.

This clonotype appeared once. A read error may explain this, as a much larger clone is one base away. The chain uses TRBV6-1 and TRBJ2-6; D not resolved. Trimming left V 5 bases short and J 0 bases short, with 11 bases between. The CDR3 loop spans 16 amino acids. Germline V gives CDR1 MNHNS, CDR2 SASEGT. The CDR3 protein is CASSPMSVSGANVLTF. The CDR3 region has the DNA TGTGCCAGCAGTCCCATGAGCGTCTCTGGGGCCAACGTCCTGACTTTC.

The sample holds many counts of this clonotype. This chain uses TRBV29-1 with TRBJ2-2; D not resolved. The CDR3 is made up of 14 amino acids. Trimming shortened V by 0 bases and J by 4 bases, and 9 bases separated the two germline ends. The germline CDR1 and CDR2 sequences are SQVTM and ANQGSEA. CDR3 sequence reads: CSVEDMAATGELFF. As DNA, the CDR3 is TGCAGCGTTGAAGATATGGCAGCCACCGGGGAGCTGTTTTTT.

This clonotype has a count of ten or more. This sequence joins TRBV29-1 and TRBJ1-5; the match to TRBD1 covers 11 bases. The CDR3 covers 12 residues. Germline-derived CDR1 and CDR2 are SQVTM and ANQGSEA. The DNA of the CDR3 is TGCAGTCCTGGGACAGGGGGTCAGCCCCAGCATTTT. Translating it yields CSPGTGGQPQHF.

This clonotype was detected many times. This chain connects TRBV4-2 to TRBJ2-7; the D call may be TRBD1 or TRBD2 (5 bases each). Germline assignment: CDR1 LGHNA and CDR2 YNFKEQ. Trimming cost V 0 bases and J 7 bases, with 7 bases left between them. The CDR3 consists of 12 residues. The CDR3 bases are TGTGCCAGCAGCCAAGAGTGGGGGGAGCAGTACTTC. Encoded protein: CASSQEWGEQYF.

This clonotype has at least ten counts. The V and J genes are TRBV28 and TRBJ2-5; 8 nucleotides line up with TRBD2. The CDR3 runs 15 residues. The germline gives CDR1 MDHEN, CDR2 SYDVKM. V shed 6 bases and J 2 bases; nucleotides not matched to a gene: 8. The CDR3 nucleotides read TGTGCCAGCAGCCCACTAGCGGAAATACAAGAGACCCAGTACTTC. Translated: CASSPLAEIQETQYF. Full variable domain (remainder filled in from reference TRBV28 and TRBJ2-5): DVKVTQSSRYLVKRTGEKVFLECVQDMDHENMFWYRQDPGLGLRLIYFSYDVKMKEKGDIPEGYSVSREKKERFSLILESASTNQTSMYLCASSPLAEIQETQYFGPGTRLLVL.

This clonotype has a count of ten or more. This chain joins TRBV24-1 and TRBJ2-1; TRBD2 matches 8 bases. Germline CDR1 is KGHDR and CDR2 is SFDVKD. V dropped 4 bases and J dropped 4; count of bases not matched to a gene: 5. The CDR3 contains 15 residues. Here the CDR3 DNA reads TGTGCCACCAGTGAGCAAGCGGGGGCGTACAATGAGCAGTTCTTC. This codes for CATSEQAGAYNEQFF.

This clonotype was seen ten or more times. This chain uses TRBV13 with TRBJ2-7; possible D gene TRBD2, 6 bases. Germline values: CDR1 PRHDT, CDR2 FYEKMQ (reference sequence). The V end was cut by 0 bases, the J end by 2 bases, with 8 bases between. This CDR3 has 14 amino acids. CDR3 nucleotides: TGTGCCAGCAGCTTAGGACAGCGGGCCTACGAGCAGTACTTC. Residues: CASSLGQRAYEQYF.

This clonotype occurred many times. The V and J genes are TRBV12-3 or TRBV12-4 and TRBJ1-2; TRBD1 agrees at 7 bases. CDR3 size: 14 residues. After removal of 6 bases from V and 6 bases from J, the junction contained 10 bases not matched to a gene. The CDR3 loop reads CASSSQGGFDGYTF. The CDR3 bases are TGTGCCAGCAGCTCCCAGGGGGGGTTTGATGGCTACACCTTC.

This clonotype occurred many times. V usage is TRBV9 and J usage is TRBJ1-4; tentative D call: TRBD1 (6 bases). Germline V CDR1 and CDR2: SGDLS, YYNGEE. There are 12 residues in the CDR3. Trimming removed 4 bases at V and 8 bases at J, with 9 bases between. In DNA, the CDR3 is TGTGCCAGCAGCCCCGGGACAGAAAAACTGTTTTTT. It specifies CASSPGTEKLFF.

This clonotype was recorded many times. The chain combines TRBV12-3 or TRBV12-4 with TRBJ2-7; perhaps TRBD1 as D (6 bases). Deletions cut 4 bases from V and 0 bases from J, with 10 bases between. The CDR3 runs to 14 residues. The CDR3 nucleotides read TGTGCCAGCAGTTCAACAGGGTTCTCCTACGAGCAGTACTTC. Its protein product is CASSSTGFSYEQYF.

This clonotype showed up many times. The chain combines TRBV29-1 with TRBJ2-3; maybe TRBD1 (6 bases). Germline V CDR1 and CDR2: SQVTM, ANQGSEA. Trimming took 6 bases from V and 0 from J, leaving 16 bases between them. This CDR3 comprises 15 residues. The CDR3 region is CSVQTGRGSTDTQYF. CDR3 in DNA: TGCAGCGTACAAACAGGGAGAGGAAGCACAGATACGCAGTATTTT.

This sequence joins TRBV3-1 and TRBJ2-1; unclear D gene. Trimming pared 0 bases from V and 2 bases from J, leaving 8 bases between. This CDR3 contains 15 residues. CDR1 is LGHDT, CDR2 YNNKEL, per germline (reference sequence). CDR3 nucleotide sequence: TGTGCCAGCAGCCAAGAGGGTCCCACCTACAATGAGCAGTTCTTC. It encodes CASSQEGPTYNEQFF.

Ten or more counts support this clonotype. The CDR3 protein is CSARGTERVDNEQFF. DNA of the CDR3: TGCAGTGCTAGAGGGACGGAGCGGGTAGACAATGAGCAGTTCTTC. The chain links TRBV20-1 to TRBJ2-1, with D perhaps matching TRBD2 (6 bases). This CDR3 spans 15 amino acids. The germline CDR1 and CDR2 sequences are DFQATT and SNEGSKA (reference sequence). Trimming shortened V by 1 base and J by 5 bases, and 15 bases separated the two germline ends.

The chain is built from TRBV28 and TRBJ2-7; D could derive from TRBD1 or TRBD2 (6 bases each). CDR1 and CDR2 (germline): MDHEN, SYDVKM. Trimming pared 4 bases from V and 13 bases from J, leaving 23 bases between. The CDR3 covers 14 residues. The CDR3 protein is CASSSTGGGFGIYF. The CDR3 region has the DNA TGTGCCAGCAGTTCAACCGGGGGCGGCTTCGGGATTTACTTC.

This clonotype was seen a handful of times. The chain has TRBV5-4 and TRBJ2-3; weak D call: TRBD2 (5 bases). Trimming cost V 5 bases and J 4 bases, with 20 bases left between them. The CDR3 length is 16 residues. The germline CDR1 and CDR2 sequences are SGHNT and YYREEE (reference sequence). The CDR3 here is CASSTLGWWEPDTQYF. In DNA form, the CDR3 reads TGTGCCAGCAGTACCCTCGGGTGGTGGGAGCCAGATACGCAGTATTTT.

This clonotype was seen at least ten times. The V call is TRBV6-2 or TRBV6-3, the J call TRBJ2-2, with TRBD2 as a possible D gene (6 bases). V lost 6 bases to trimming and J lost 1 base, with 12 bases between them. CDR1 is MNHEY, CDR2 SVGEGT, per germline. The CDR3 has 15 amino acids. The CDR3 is CASSIRRGNTGELFF. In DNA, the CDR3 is TGTGCCAGCAGCATTAGGAGGGGGAACACCGGGGAGCTGTTTTTT.

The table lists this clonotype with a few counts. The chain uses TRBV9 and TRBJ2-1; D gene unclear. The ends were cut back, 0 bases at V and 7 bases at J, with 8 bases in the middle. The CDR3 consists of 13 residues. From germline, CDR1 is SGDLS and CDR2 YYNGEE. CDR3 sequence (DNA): TGTGCCAGCAGCGTAGCTGGGGTAAATGAGCAGTTCTTC. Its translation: CASSVAGVNEQFF.

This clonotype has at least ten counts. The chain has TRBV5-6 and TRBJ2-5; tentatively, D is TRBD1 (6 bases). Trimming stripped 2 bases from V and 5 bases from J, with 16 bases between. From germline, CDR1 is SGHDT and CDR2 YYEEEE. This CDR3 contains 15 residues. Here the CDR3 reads CASSFTTGLGETQYF. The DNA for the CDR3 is TGTGCCAGCAGCTTTACCACAGGGCTCGGGGAGACCCAGTACTTC.

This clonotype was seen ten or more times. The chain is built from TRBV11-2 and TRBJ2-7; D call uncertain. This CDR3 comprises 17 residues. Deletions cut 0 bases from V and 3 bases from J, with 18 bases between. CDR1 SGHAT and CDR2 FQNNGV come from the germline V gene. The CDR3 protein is CASSLEGRGVPRYEQYF. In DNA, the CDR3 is TGTGCCAGCAGCTTAGAGGGTCGCGGCGTCCCACGCTACGAGCAGTACTTC. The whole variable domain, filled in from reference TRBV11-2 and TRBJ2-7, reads EAGVAQSPRYKIIEKRQSVAFWCNPISGHATLYWYQQILGQGPKLLIQFQNNGVVDDSQLPKDRFSAERLKGVDSTLKIQPAKLEDSAVYLCASSLEGRGVPRYEQYFGPGTRLTVT.